This entry lists 20 T cell receptor beta chains sequenced from one sample in a study of blood T cell repertoires in COVID-19. Sequenced by immunoSEQ multiplex PCR; TCRdb stores in-frame clones only, minus some. The sample holds some 390,000 clones, over 85% seen once. Sequenced sample: PBMCs or T cells enriched from blood (not recorded which). These TCRs come from a woman under 40 who had recovered from COVID-19.

The rearrangement joins TRBV19 to TRBJ1-1; D is uncertain. CDR3 length equals 15 residues. V lost 8 bases and J 1 base, leaving 17 bases between the germline ends. Germline V gene data show CDR1 as LNHDA and CDR2 as SQIVND (reference sequence). DNA of the CDR3: TGTGCCAGTGGATCGCTGAGACTCCAGAACACTGAAGCTTTCTTT. Residues: CASGSLRLQNTEAFF.

The V and J genes are TRBV3-1 (or the pseudogene TRBV3-2) and TRBJ2-5, with 11 positions matching TRBD2. The ends lost 6 bases at V and 4 bases at J; junction bases unmatched: 10. CDR1 is LGHDT and CDR2 is YNNKEL in the germline V gene (reference sequence). The length of the CDR3 is 16 residues. In DNA, the CDR3 is TGTGCCAGCAGACTTACTAGCGGGAGCAACTCAGAGACCCAGTACTTC. Translating it yields CASRLTSGSNSETQYF.

The chain joins TRBV15 to TRBJ2-1; 13 nucleotides line up with TRBD2. Germline V gene data show CDR1 as LNHNV and CDR2 as YYDKDF (reference sequence). This CDR3 spans 16 amino acids. V lost 3 bases to trimming and J lost 4 bases; unmatched junction nucleotides: 3. Written as DNA, the CDR3 is TGTGCCACCAGCAGGGGACTAGCGGGGCGGTACAATGAGCAGTTCTTC. Translation: CATSRGLAGRYNEQFF.

This clone came up once. The chain employs TRBV7-9 and TRBJ2-1, with 9 bases aligning to TRBD2. The V gene end was trimmed by 1 base and the J gene end by 3 bases; junction bases not matched to a gene: 10. Germline V gene sequence: CDR1 SEHNR, CDR2 FQNEAQ (reference sequence). The CDR3 length is 18 residues. In DNA form, the CDR3 reads TGTGCCAGCAGCTTAGGGGTTTGGGGAGCGGGGGGCTACAATGAGCAGTTCTTC. This codes for CASSLGVWGAGGYNEQFF.

The gene calls are TRBV27 and TRBJ2-5; 8 positions match TRBD1. Germline CDR1 reads MNHEY; CDR2 reads SMNVEV (reference sequence). The V segment lost 4 bases and the J segment 5 bases; nucleotides outside the gene matches: 18. CDR3 length: 18 amino acids. CDR3 region: CASSSLSQGALGRETQYF. The CDR3 nucleotides are TGTGCCAGCAGTTCTCTCTCTCAGGGGGCCCTAGGGCGGGAGACCCAGTACTTC.

The chain has TRBV9 and TRBJ2-2, with TRBD2 matching 14 bases. Germline loops: CDR1 SGDLS, CDR2 YYNGEE. This CDR3 region has 15 residues. The J segment lost 7 bases and the V segment lost 3 bases, leaving 2 bases of the junction unmatched. CDR3 residues: CASSGGLAGGGELFF. The CDR3 DNA follows: TGTGCCAGCAGCGGCGGACTAGCGGGGGGCGGGGAGCTGTTTTTT.

This chain joins TRBV30 and TRBJ1-1, with 10 bases identical to TRBD1. In germline, CDR1 is GTSNPN, CDR2 SVGIG (reference sequence). This CDR3 region has 15 residues. Trimming at V came to 2 bases and at J to 5 bases, leaving 8 bases not matched to a gene. The CDR3 DNA sequence: TGTGCCTGGAGTTTGACAGGGGGCGCTGAGACTGAAGCTTTCTTT. Encoded protein: CAWSLTGGAETEAFF.

This clone was counted once. This chain links TRBV7-2 with TRBJ1-5; no clear D gene. Germline V gene lookup returns CDR1 SGHTA and CDR2 FQGNSA. The length of the CDR3 is 15 residues. Trimming removed 4 bases from V and 3 bases from J, with 13 bases in between. CDR3 nucleotides: TGTGCCAGCAGCTCGAGGGTATTGGACAATCAGCCCCAGCATTTT. This codes for CASSSRVLDNQPQHF.

The V gene is TRBV18, the J gene TRBJ1-2; 8 bases align to TRBD1. V lost 4 bases and J lost 7; bases outside the gene matches: 8. The CDR3 spans 14 residues. Germline V gene sequence: CDR1 KGHSH, CDR2 LQKENI. Here the CDR3 DNA reads TGTGCCAGCTCACAAGGACAGGGTTTGAGTGGCTACACCTTC. Translation gives CASSQGQGLSGYTF.

The rearrangement joins TRBV6-1 to TRBJ2-7; 7 bases align to TRBD2. The germline CDR1 and CDR2 sequences are MNHNS and SASEGT. V was pared by 2 bases and J by 1 base, with 5 bases of the junction left unmatched. CDR3 length equals 15 residues. The CDR3 protein is CASSELGLLSYEQYF. The CDR3 DNA sequence: TGTGCCAGCAGTGAATTGGGACTATTATCCTACGAGCAGTACTTC.

The chain couples TRBV9 to TRBJ1-2, with D unresolved. V lost 5 bases to trimming and J lost 5 bases, with 13 bases between them. This CDR3 is 13 amino acids long. Looked up from germline, CDR1 is SGDLS and CDR2 is YYNGEE. The CDR3 loop is CASSSREEYGYTF. The DNA of the CDR3 is TGTGCCAGCAGTAGCCGGGAGGAGTATGGCTACACCTTC.

CDR3 DNA sequence: TGTGCCAGCAGCACCGCCGGGACAGGAAATGAAAAACTGTTTTTT. Translation: CASSTAGTGNEKLFF. The chain links TRBV7-6 to TRBJ1-4; 8 positions agree with TRBD1. The J segment lost 5 bases and the V segment lost 5 bases, leaving 7 bases of the junction unmatched. CDR3 length equals 15 residues. The germline gives CDR1 SGHVS, CDR2 FNYEAQ.

The table lists this clone with a count of one. The CDR3 bases are TGCGCCAGCAGGGGGGGACAGGGGATCAGTGGCTACACCTTC. The encoded protein is CASRGGQGISGYTF. V is TRBV10-2 and J is TRBJ1-2, with 10 bases fitting TRBD1. The CDR3 is 14 amino acids. CDR1 is WSHSY and CDR2 is SAAADI in the germline V gene. J lost 7 bases, V lost 6 bases, and 8 bases had no gene match.

V is TRBV10-2 and J is TRBJ2-2; D unresolved. Germline lookup yields CDR1 WSHSY and CDR2 SAAADI. CDR3 length: 16 amino acids. Trimming took 10 bases from V and 0 from J, leaving 18 bases between them. The CDR3 is CAISMGIPSNTGELFF. The CDR3 DNA follows: TGCGCCATTTCAATGGGCATTCCCTCGAACACCGGGGAGCTGTTTTTT.

The chain couples TRBV19 to TRBJ1-5; TRBD1 matches 9 bases. Germline V lookup: CDR1 LNHDA, CDR2 SQIVND (reference sequence). V shed 2 bases and J 4 bases; nucleotides not matched to a gene: 15. The CDR3 length is 19 residues. The CDR3 loop reads CASSILLGLGTGRNQPQHF. In DNA form, the CDR3 reads TGTGCCAGTAGTATACTCCTCGGGCTCGGGACAGGGCGTAATCAGCCCCAGCATTTT.

The rearrangement joins TRBV7-6 to TRBJ1-2, with TRBD1 matching 7 bases. Germline trimming cut 5 bases from V and 0 bases from J; bases unmatched to any gene: 6. CDR1 SGHVS and CDR2 FNYEAQ come from the germline V gene. The CDR3 length is 15 residues. In DNA form, the CDR3 reads TGTGCCAGCAGCATGAGGGACAGAGCTAACTATGGCTACACCTTC. It encodes CASSMRDRANYGYTF.

The chain has TRBV29-1 and TRBJ2-3; 7 positions match TRBD2. CDR1 is SQVTM, CDR2 ANQGSEA, per germline. The CDR3 spans 13 residues. V was pared by 4 bases and J by 5 bases, with 6 bases of the junction left unmatched. This CDR3 reads CSVAWGGIDTQYF. CDR3 sequence (DNA): TGCAGCGTTGCGTGGGGGGGTATAGATACGCAGTATTTT.

The chain has TRBV18 and TRBJ1-6; maybe TRBD1 (6 bases). The germline V gene encodes CDR1 KGHSH and CDR2 LQKENI. The CDR3 contains 16 residues. The germline V and J ends were trimmed by 0 bases and 9 bases, with 15 bases remaining between them. The CDR3 nucleotides read TGTGCCAGCTCACCACCGGTTCAGGGGAACGGTTCACCCCTCCACTTT. It is translated as CASSPPVQGNGSPLHF.

The rearrangement joins TRBV3-1 (or the pseudogene TRBV3-2) to TRBJ1-1; D might be TRBD1 (5 bases). CDR3 length: 12 amino acids. CDR1 and CDR2 (germline): LGHDT, YNNKEL (reference sequence). Trimming cost V 0 bases and J 10 bases, with 9 bases left between them. The CDR3 DNA follows: TGTGCCAGCAGCCAAGAGGTAGGGGCAGCTTTCTTT. Protein sequence: CASSQEVGAAFF.

The V and J genes are TRBV7-3 and TRBJ1-1, with 8 positions matching TRBD1. J lost 5 bases, V lost 4 bases, and 9 bases had no gene match. This CDR3 has 15 amino acids. CDR1 and CDR2 (germline): SGHTA, FQGTGA. The CDR3 sequence is CASSYYQGAGTEAFF. CDR3 sequence (DNA): TGTGCCAGCAGCTATTACCAGGGGGCGGGGACTGAAGCTTTCTTT.